The source of this TCR beta chain is a study of shared clonotypes between healthy human individuals. Trimming took off 3 bases at V and 6 bases at J, with 17 bases between the two ends. The germline V gene has CDR1 GTSNPN and CDR2 SVGIG (reference sequence). CDR3 length: 14 residues. Every subset's genomic DNA went evenly onto several immunoSEQ plates. The assay was immunoSEQ multiplex PCR, and TCRdb's table has in-frame clones only and misses some. The table records over a million clones, approximately 70% of them present only once. The V gene is TRBV30, the J gene TRBJ1-1, with no clear D. The sequencing input was memory CD4+ T cells sorted from blood. The sample's subset: CD45RA-negative fraction. This receptor was taken from a young man in good health. In DNA form, the CDR3 reads TGTGCCTGGAGAGGCGGAAGGCAAGTCTCTGAAGCTTTCTTT. It translates to CAWRGGRQVSEAFF. The full variable domain, rest sourced from reference TRBV30 and TRBJ1-1, is SQTIHQWPATLVQPVGSPLSLECTVEGTSNPNLYWYRQAAGRGLQLLFYSVGIGQISSEVPQNLSASRPQDRQFILSSKKLLLSDSGFYLCAWRGGRQVSEAFFGQGTRLTVV.